This T cell receptor (beta chain) was retrieved from a study of blood T cell repertoires in COVID-19. Study-level information: Sources were T cells, B-cell-depleted T cells, or PBMCs; the material itself was cDNA or gDNA.

Germline CDR1 reads SEHNR; CDR2 reads FQNEAQ (reference sequence). The CDR3 consists of 17 residues. The ends lost 5 bases at V and 1 base at J; junction bases unmatched: 10. Cohort 3 recovered donors had two negative PCRs, clearance, or symptom resolution. Method: immunoSEQ multiplex PCR; TCRdb's copy keeps in-frame clones and lacks some. The table includes around 230,000 clones, 81% detected once. The TCR originated in a middle-aged man who had recovered from COVID-19. J is TRBJ2-7 and V is TRBV7-9; 11 positions agree with TRBD1. The sequenced material came from PBMCs or T cells enriched from blood (not recorded which). The CDR3 loop reads CASSRFGQGAWSYEQYF. The CDR3, as DNA: TGTGCCAGCAGCCGATTTGGACAGGGGGCCTGGTCCTACGAGCAGTACTTC.